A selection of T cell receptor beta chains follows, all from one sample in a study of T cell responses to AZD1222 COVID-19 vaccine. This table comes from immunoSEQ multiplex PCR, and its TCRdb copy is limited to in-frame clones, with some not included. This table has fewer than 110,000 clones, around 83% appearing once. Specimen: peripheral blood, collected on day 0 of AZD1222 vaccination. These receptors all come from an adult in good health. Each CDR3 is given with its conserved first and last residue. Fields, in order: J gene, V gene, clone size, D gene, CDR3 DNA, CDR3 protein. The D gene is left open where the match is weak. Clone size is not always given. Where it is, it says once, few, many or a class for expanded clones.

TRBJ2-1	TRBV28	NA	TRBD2	TGTGCCACCAAGGGAGCGGGAGTCAGCGCGGGGAGCTCCTACAATGAGCAGTTCTTC	CATKGAGVSAGSSYNEQFF
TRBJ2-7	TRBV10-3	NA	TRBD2	TGTGCCATCAGGAAAACTCTGGGACTAGCGAACTACGAGCAGTACTTC	CAIRKTLGLANYEQYF
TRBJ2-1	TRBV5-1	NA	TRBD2	TGCGCCAGCAGCTTGGAAGCGGGGTACAATGAGCAGTTCTTC	CASSLEAGYNEQFF
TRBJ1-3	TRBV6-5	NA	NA	TGTGCCAGCGAGAGGACCAGCTCTGGAAACACCATATATTTT	CASERTSSGNTIYF
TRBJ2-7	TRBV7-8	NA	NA	TGTGCCAGCAGCTTAGCGGACTACGAGCAGTACTTC	CASSLADYEQYF
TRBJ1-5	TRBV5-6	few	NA	TGTGCCAGCAGCTTGTTCGGGGGTGGCAATCAGCCCCAGCATTTT	CASSLFGGGNQPQHF
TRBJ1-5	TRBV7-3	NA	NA	TGTGCCAGCAGCTGGACAAGCGATCAGCCCCAGCATTTT	CASSWTSDQPQHF
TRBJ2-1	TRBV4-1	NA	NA	TGCGCCAGCAGCCAACAACTAAACCGACCGGAAAGGGATGAGCAGTTCTTC	CASSQQLNRPERDEQFF
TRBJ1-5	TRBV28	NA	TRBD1	TGTGCCACCTCGGACAGGGGAAAACCCACCAATCAGCCCCAGCATTTT	CATSDRGKPTNQPQHF
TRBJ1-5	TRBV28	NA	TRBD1	TGTGCCATCCTCTTCGACAGGGCCTCAGGCAATCAGCCCCAGCATTTT	CAILFDRASGNQPQHF
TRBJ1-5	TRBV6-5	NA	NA	TGTGCCAGCAGTTACAGGGAAAGAAGTCAGCCCCAGCATTTT	CASSYRERSQPQHF
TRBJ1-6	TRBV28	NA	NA	TGTGCCAGCAGTTCTAATTCACCCCTCCACTTT	CASSSNSPLHF
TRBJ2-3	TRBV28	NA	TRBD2	TGTGCCAGCAACACGAGGAGCGGGAGGCGGTCTGATACGCAGTATTTT	CASNTRSGRRSDTQYF
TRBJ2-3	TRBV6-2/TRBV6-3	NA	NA	TGTGCCAGCAGTACTTGGTCTCAGATGGAACGACCAGATACGCAGTATTTT	CASSTWSQMERPDTQYF
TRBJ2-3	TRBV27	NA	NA	TGTGCCAGCGGCCCCCCGAACACAGATACGCAGTATTTT	CASGPPNTDTQYF
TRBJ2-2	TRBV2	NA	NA	TGTGCCAGCAGTGTCCGGGGGACGGAGACCGGGGAGCTGTTTTTT	CASSVRGTETGELFF
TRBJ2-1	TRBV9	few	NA	TGTGCCAGCAGCGGGGGACTTAACAATGAGCAGTTCTTC	CASSGGLNNEQFF
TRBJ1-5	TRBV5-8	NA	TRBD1	TGTGCCAGCAGCTTGGGGGACAGGGTTAAACAGCCCCAGCATTTT	CASSLGDRVKQPQHF
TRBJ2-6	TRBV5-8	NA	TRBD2	TGTGCCAGCAGCTCCGTCGGACTAGCGGGAGGGTCGGGGGCCAACGTCCTGACTTTC	CASSSVGLAGGSGANVLTF
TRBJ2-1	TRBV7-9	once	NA	TGTGCCAGCAGCCCTCAGGGACCCTACAATGAGCAGTTCTTC	CASSPQGPYNEQFF
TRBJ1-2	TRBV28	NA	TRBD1	TGTGCCAGCAGAGGGGGACAGGGGGCTCAGGCTAACTATGGCTACACCTTC	CASRGGQGAQANYGYTF
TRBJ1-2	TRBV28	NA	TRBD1	TGTGCCGTCAAGGGGGCCGGTGTTGACTATGGCTACACCTTC	CAVKGAGVDYGYTF
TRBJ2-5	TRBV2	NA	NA	TGTGCCAGCAGCCCAATAGAGACCCAGTACTTC	CASSPIETQYF
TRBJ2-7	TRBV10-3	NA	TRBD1	TGTGCCATCAGCGGACAGGGCAGAACTAGCTACGAGCAGTACTTC	CAISGQGRTSYEQYF
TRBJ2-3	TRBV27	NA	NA	TGTGCCAGCAGTTCGGGATTTGCAGATACGCAGTATTTT	CASSSGFADTQYF
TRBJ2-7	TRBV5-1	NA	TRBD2	TGCGCCAGCAGCAGGGGGACTAGCGCGAACCCCAACCACGAGCAGTACTTC	CASSRGTSANPNHEQYF
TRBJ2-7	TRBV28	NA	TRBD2	TGTGCCAGCAGTCCATGGGGGACTAGCGGACCGGGCGAGCAGTACTTC	CASSPWGTSGPGEQYF
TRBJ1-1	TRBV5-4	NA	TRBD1	TGTGCCAGCAGCTCTAGATTCCGGAAAGGGGGCGCATGGTCGCCTGAAGCTTTCTTT	CASSSRFRKGGAWSPEAFF
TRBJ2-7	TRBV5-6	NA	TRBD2	TGTGCCAGCAGTTACGGACTAGCGGGGGGCCGGGAGCAGTACTTC	CASSYGLAGGREQYF
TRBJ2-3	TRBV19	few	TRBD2	TGTGCCAGTAGTGTAACCGGGACTAGCGGGAGTTGGGGCACAGATACGCAGTATTTT	CASSVTGTSGSWGTDTQYF
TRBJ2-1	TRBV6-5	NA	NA	TGTGCCAGCAGTACACCCCTTTACAATGAGCAGTTCTTC	CASSTPLYNEQFF
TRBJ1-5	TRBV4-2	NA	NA	TGTGCCAGCAGCCAAGTAGTAGATGGACGCGGCTACCAGCATTTT	CASSQVVDGRGYQHF
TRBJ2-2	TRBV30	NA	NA	TGTGCCTGGACACGGGGGACAACCGGGGAGCTGTTTTTT	CAWTRGTTGELFF
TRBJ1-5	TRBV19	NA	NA	TGTGCCAGTAGTACTAACAGGGTCAGTACTCAGCCCCAGCATTTT	CASSTNRVSTQPQHF
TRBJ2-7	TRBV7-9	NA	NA	TGTGCCAGCAGCTTAAGAGGGGGATCGGGTAGCGGTCCCTACGAGCAGTACTTC	CASSLRGGSGSGPYEQYF